The clone carrying this T cell receptor beta chain has just a few counts. The target antigen is unknown. The same CDR3 is also encoded by other DNA sequences in this sample. cDNA synthesis used the whole RNA isolate, giving expressed TCRB sequences. Method: immunoSEQ multiplex PCR; TCRdb's copy keeps in-frame clones and lacks some. The data hold some 700,000 clones, with 10% to 15% observed a single time. These data are taken from a study of beta chain features in type 1 diabetes. The CDR3 sequence is 12 residues long. Trimming cost V 4 bases and J 2 bases, with 7 bases left between them. Germline V gene lookup returns CDR1 SQVTM and CDR2 ANQGSEA. On average, the one heparinised blood draw given by each donor was roughly 100 mL. It was via CD45RO/CCR7/CD25/CD127/CD95/CD27 that CD4+ naive, central memory, regulatory and stem cell-like memory cells were sorted. General observations from the study: Shorter TCRB CDR3s, moderately but significantly so, marked every one of the four CD4+ subsets in Type 1 diabetes patients.

This chain joins TRBV29-1 and TRBJ2-3, with D perhaps TRBD1 or TRBD2 (6 bases each). Material for sequencing was naive CD4+ T cells from blood. The TCR was taken from a man aged 18 to 30 with type 1 diabetes. CDR3 region: CSVGGATDTQYF. CDR3 coding DNA: TGCAGCGTTGGGGGGGCCACAGATACGCAGTATTTT.